What follows are 26 T cell receptor beta chains derived from one specimen sequenced in a study of blood T cells in healthy people across ages. A second roughly 6 to 12 cycle PCR used barcoded and J-beta primers. TCRdb re-called the 5' RACE reads through MiXCR, storing one row per CDR3 protein. Found here are hundreds of thousands of distinct CDR3 sequences, 40% to 45% of them singletons; the top ten hold 25% to 30%. Material: blood. Every receptor here comes from a man older than 75 in good health.

J is TRBJ2-7 and V is TRBV7-2; 9 positions match TRBD1. V dropped 3 bases and J dropped 7; count of bases not matched to a gene: 7. CDR1 is SGHTA and CDR2 is FQGNSA in the germline V gene. This CDR3 comprises 14 residues. CDR3 in DNA: TGTGCCAGCAGCTTCCGGGACAGGGTTGGAGAGCAGTACTTC. This translates into CASSFRDRVGEQYF.

The CDR3 region has the DNA TGCAGCGCCGAACCCGCAGGGGCCAACACAGATACGCAGTATTTT. It codes for CSAEPAGANTDTQYF. V gene TRBV29-1 combines with J gene TRBJ2-3, with D possibly matching TRBD1 (6 bases). The length of the CDR3 is 15 residues. Trimming removed 7 bases from V and 2 bases from J, with 19 bases in between. The germline V gene encodes CDR1 SQVTM and CDR2 ANQGSEA.

Regarding this clonotype: This may be a read error: a much more frequent sequence differs by one nucleotide. The chain joins TRBV29-1 to TRBJ2-1; 11 nucleotides line up with TRBD1. V lost 8 bases and J lost 7; bases outside the gene matches: 10. Germline V gene lookup returns CDR1 SQVTM and CDR2 ANQGSEA. This CDR3 comprises 14 residues. The CDR3 reads CSYMGQGGWNEQFF. CDR3 nucleotide sequence: TGCAGCTACATGGGACAGGGGGGGTGGAATGAGCAGTTCTTC.

V gene TRBV4-3 combines with J gene TRBJ2-1; D is unclear. The J call may be incorrect, as the DNA end agrees better with TRBJ2-7. Germline loops: CDR1 LGHNA, CDR2 YSLEER. The CDR3 is made up of 15 amino acids. This CDR3 is CASSPFSSSYNEQYF. The CDR3 region has the DNA TGCGCCAGCAGCCCGTTTTCCAGCTCCTACAATGAGCAGTACTTC.

This clonotype has ten or more counts. V gene TRBV7-2 combines with J gene TRBJ2-7, with 8 bases identical to TRBD1. There are 15 residues in the CDR3. After removal of 1 base from V and 3 bases from J, the junction contained 5 bases not matched to a gene. Looked up from germline, CDR1 is SGHTA and CDR2 is FQGNSA. The CDR3 reads CASSLGQGIRYEQYF. Written as DNA, the CDR3 is TGTGCCAGCAGCTTAGGACAGGGGATACGCTACGAGCAGTACTTC.

The genes are TRBV9 and TRBJ1-1, with D perhaps matching TRBD1 (5 bases). This CDR3 comprises 17 residues. The V and J ends lost 0 bases and 2 bases respectively, with 17 bases between them. Per the germline V gene, CDR1 is SGDLS and CDR2 is YYNGEE. The DNA for the CDR3 is TGTGCCAGCAGCGTAGGAGTCGGGGGTGGGGATAACACTGAAGCTTTCTTT. This codes for CASSVGVGGGDNTEAFF.

The rearrangement uses TRBV28 and TRBJ1-6, with D unresolved. CDR1 is MDHEN, CDR2 SYDVKM, per germline. The germline V and J ends were trimmed by 10 bases and 7 bases, with 20 bases remaining between them. The CDR3 is 15 amino acids. The CDR3 sequence: CATQRPASMNSPLHF. CDR3 nucleotide sequence: TGTGCCACCCAACGTCCGGCCTCGATGAATTCACCCCTCCACTTT.

In this sample, this clonotype turned up a few times. The V and J genes are TRBV6-5 and TRBJ2-6; no definite D call. Trimming took off 0 bases at V and 0 bases at J, with 6 bases between the two ends. The CDR3 runs to 16 residues. Germline CDR1 and CDR2: MNHEY and SVGAGI. Here the CDR3 reads CASSYSGHSGANVLTF. CDR3 bases: TGTGCCAGCAGTTACTCTGGGCACTCTGGGGCCAACGTCCTGACTTTC.

This sequence joins TRBV9 and TRBJ2-7, with D possibly TRBD2 on 5 matching bases. The CDR3 totals 14 residues. Trimming took 0 bases from V and 1 from J, leaving 8 bases between them. Germline CDR1 reads SGDLS; CDR2 reads YYNGEE. Here the CDR3 reads CASSVARTSYEQYF. In nucleotides, the CDR3 is TGTGCCAGCAGCGTAGCGAGGACTTCCTACGAGCAGTACTTC. The whole variable domain, filled in from reference TRBV9 and TRBJ2-7, reads DSGVTQTPKHLITATGQRVTLRCSPRSGDLSVYWYQQSLDQGLQFLIQYYNGEERAKGNILERFSAQQFPDLHSELNLSSLELGDSALYFCASSVARTSYEQYFGPGTRLTVT.

The rearrangement links TRBV6-1 to TRBJ1-2; D gene uncertain. The CDR3 covers 14 residues. Germline CDR1 is MNHNS and CDR2 is SASEGT. Between the trimmed V and J ends, which lost 7 bases and 2 bases, there was a span of 14 bases. CDR3 in DNA: TGTGCCAGCAACCCCGGCGGCGAAAACTATGGCTACACCTTC. It translates to CASNPGGENYGYTF.

As concerns this clonotype: A clone one base away is much larger, so this may be a read error. The chain uses TRBV29-1 and TRBJ2-4; D gene uncertain. The end of the DNA aligns better with TRBJ2-7, so the J call may be wrong. CDR1 and CDR2 from the germline V gene are SQVTM and ANQGSEA. The CDR3 is 11 amino acids. This CDR3 is CSTMDGYEQYF. CDR3 coding DNA: TGCAGCACTATGGACGGCTACGAGCAGTACTTC.

This clonotype was recorded a few times. This chain uses TRBV2 with TRBJ2-5, with D possibly called TRBD1 or TRBD2 (5 bases each). The CDR3 is made up of 16 amino acids. CDR1 and CDR2 (germline): SNHLY, FYNNEI. Trimming took off 6 bases at V and 1 base at J, with 18 bases between the two ends. DNA of the CDR3: TGTGCCAGCAGCGAAATTGGGACGGTACGCCAAGAGACCCAGTACTTC. The encoded protein is CASSEIGTVRQETQYF.

V is TRBV3-1 and J is TRBJ2-3, with D perhaps matching TRBD2 (6 bases). Trimming took 3 bases from V and 1 from J, leaving 14 bases between them. Germline loops: CDR1 LGHDT, CDR2 YNNKEL (reference sequence). The CDR3 has 16 amino acids. The CDR3 DNA follows: TGTGCCAGCAGCCAGGGGCGGGGACCTCGCACAGATACGCAGTATTTT. This gives the protein CASSQGRGPRTDTQYF.

J is TRBJ1-1 and V is TRBV4-3, with a weak D call TRBD1 (6 bases). The CDR3 is 22 amino acids. V lost 0 bases, J lost 1 base, and 30 bases lay in between. The germline V gene has CDR1 LGHNA and CDR2 YSLEER. The CDR3 region is CASSQDLLGALTGTWENTEAFF. As DNA, the CDR3 is TGCGCCAGCAGCCAAGATCTCCTTGGGGCGTTGACAGGTACCTGGGAGAACACTGAAGCTTTCTTT.

With respect to this clonotype: Because the CDR3 is missing its conserved closing phenylalanine or tryptophan, this is likely a read error. V is TRBV4-3 and J is TRBJ2-3; TRBD1 matches 11 bases. CDR1 is LGHNA, CDR2 YSLEER, per germline. V was clipped by 4 bases and J by 2 bases; unmatched bases: 2. This CDR3 contains 15 residues. The CDR3 sequence is CASSRDRGYTDTQYL. The CDR3, as DNA: TGCGCCAGCAGCCGGGACAGGGGGTACACAGATACGCAGTATCTT.

V usage is TRBV5-1 and J usage is TRBJ1-1, with 8 nucleotides matching TRBD1. The length of the CDR3 is 14 residues. The germline V gene has CDR1 SGHRS and CDR2 YFSETQ. With V trimmed by 4 bases and J by 6 bases, 8 bases remained unmatched. The CDR3 DNA sequence: TGCGCCAGCAGCGCACAACAGGGGGTCGCTGAAGCTTTCTTT. Its protein product is CASSAQQGVAEAFF.

J is TRBJ2-4 and V is TRBV11-3; 7 bases are shared with TRBD2. The germline gives CDR1 SGHNT, CDR2 YENEEA. The CDR3 spans 16 residues. The V gene end was trimmed by 5 bases and the J gene end by 8 bases; junction bases not matched to a gene: 15. CDR3 nucleotides: TGTGCCAGCAGCCTGTCGAGCGGGGCGGGGGAGGACATTCAGTACTTC. Translating gives CASSLSSGAGEDIQYF.

The V gene is TRBV7-8, the J gene TRBJ1-5; 7 nucleotides agree with TRBD1. The V gene end was trimmed by 1 base and the J gene end by 7 bases; junction bases not matched to a gene: 13. The CDR3 runs to 17 residues. Germline V CDR1 and CDR2: SGHVS, FQNEAQ. Here the CDR3 reads CASSLVGRQGLRQPQHF. Here the CDR3 DNA reads TGTGCCAGCAGCTTAGTGGGGAGACAGGGTCTTCGGCAGCCCCAGCATTTT.

Comment on this clonotype: At one end, the junction sequence differs from germline, possibly due to a read error. Written as DNA, the CDR3 is TGTGCCATCAGGTGGGGCGCCGGACCGGACTCCTATAATTCACCCCCCCACTTT. Its translation is CAIRWGAGPDSYNSPPHF. The V gene is TRBV10-3, the J gene TRBJ1-6, with D perhaps TRBD1 (5 bases). CDR1 and CDR2 from the germline V gene are ENHRY and SYGVKD. The length of the CDR3 is 18 residues.

Worth noting for this clonotype: Being one base from a much bigger clone, this may be a read error. The chain links TRBV5-1 to TRBJ2-1; 7 nucleotides agree with TRBD2. CDR3 length equals 14 residues. Per germline, CDR1 SGHRS and CDR2 YFSETQ. Written as DNA, the CDR3 is TGCGCCAGCAACTCTCCCGGGGGAGGGAATGTGCAGTTCTTC. This sequence encodes CASNSPGGGNVQFF.

This chain joins TRBV12-3 or TRBV12-4 and TRBJ2-7; 12 positions match TRBD1. The CDR3 is made up of 15 amino acids. The trim removed 5 bases at V and 5 bases at J, leaving 7 bases unmatched. CDR3 sequence: CASSDPGQGAHEQYF. CDR3 bases: TGTGCCAGCAGTGACCCGGGACAGGGGGCGCACGAGCAGTACTTC.

This clonotype was picked up a small number of times. This chain uses TRBV7-3 with TRBJ2-1; no clear D. Germline values: CDR1 SGHTA, CDR2 FQGTGA. The V and J ends lost 2 bases and 5 bases respectively, with 7 bases between them. CDR3 length: 13 amino acids. The CDR3 sequence is CASSLVFDNEQFF. The CDR3 nucleotides are TGTGCCAGCAGCTTAGTTTTTGACAATGAGCAGTTCTTC. The entire variable domain, with the rest obtained from reference TRBV7-3 and TRBJ2-1, is as follows: GAGVSQTPSNKVTEKGKYVELRCDPISGHTALYWYRQSLGQGPEFLIYFQGTGAADDSGLPNDRFFAVRPEGSVSTLKIQRTERGDSAVYLCASSLVFDNEQFFGPGTRLTVL.

This clonotype was observed at least ten times. The chain joins TRBV20-1 to TRBJ2-5, with D possibly being TRBD1 (6 bases). The CDR3 consists of 12 residues. V lost 6 bases and J lost 11, with 19 bases in between. The germline gives CDR1 DFQATT, CDR2 SNEGSKA (reference sequence). The CDR3 here is CSASSGVGKQYF. CDR3 DNA sequence: TGCAGTGCCTCCTCAGGGGTGGGGAAGCAGTACTTC.

This chain uses TRBV20-1 with TRBJ2-3; D remains unclear. Looked up from germline, CDR1 is DFQATT and CDR2 is SNEGSKA (reference sequence). V was trimmed by 5 bases and J by 2 bases, leaving 11 bases between them. The CDR3 contains 13 residues. The CDR3 region has the DNA TGCAGTGCTGCCCACCCAAACACAGATACGCAGTATTTT. Translated, it gives CSAAHPNTDTQYF.

The sample holds a few counts of this clonotype. The chain has TRBV6-2 or TRBV6-3 and TRBJ2-7, with D uncertain. The V and J ends lost 5 bases and 7 bases respectively, with 12 bases between them. CDR3 length equals 12 residues. The germline V gene has CDR1 MNHEY and CDR2 SVGEGT. CDR3 in DNA: TGTGCCAGCAGTCCCCGTCTTAGGGAGCAGTACTTC. The encoded protein is CASSPRLREQYF.

The rearrangement uses TRBV5-1 and TRBJ1-2; 11 positions agree with TRBD1. The length of the CDR3 is 14 residues. Germline CDR1 reads SGHRS; CDR2 reads YFSETQ. The ends lost 6 bases at V and 6 bases at J; junction bases unmatched: 7. The chain's CDR3 is CASTPDRGLDGYTF. The CDR3 region has the DNA TGCGCCAGCACCCCGGACAGGGGGCTGGATGGCTACACCTTC.